Listed below are T cell receptor beta chains from one sample, sequenced in a study of T cell repertoires in cytomegalovirus infection. Via MiXCR, TCRdb re-called the reads, giving one row per CDR3 protein. The table records 55,000 to 85,000 distinct CDR3 sequences, over 3.5% of them present only once. Input material: PBMCs. Every receptor here comes from a human donor in good health (CMV status not recorded). Some clones in this sample may be carry-over from other donors' samples. The CDR3 runs from the conserved cysteine through the conserved F or W. A D gene is named only where the DNA matches it firmly. Expanded clones get a size class; other rows say once, few or many, or leave the size out.

>NA|many|TRBJ1-3|TRBV7-2
CASSDPGSGNTIYF
TGTGCCAGCAGCGATCCGGGAAGTGGAAACACCATATATTTT
>NA|many|TRBJ2-7|TRBV7-8
CASSLVVDTYEQYF
TGTGCCAGCAGCTTGGTGGTCGACACCTACGAGCAGTACTTC
>NA|many|TRBJ2-7|TRBV7-2
CASSLRSEAEQYF
TGTGCCAGCAGCTTAAGAAGCGAAGCCGAGCAGTACTTC
>TRBD1|few|TRBJ1-6|TRBV6-5
CASSYSSGTVRNSPLHF
TGTGCCAGCAGTTACTCGAGCGGGACAGTTCGAAATTCACCCCTCCACTTT
>NA|many|TRBJ2-1|TRBV7-8
CASNTWARTYNEQFF
TGTGCCAGCAACACTTGGGCCAGGACATACAATGAGCAGTTCTTC
>NA|many|TRBJ1-2|TRBV7-2
CASSFLLNYGYTF
TGTGCCAGCAGCTTTCTTCTTAACTATGGCTACACCTTC
>TRBD2|many|TRBJ2-7|TRBV6-8
CASSSGLGEQYF
TGTGCCAGCAGTTCTGGACTAGGGGAGCAGTACTTC
>NA|many|TRBJ1-3|TRBV7-6
CASSFPGTGNTIYF
TGTGCCAGCAGCTTTCCGGGAACTGGAAACACCATATATTTT
>TRBD1|medium-sized|TRBJ2-2|TRBV5-4
CASSVPGQGTGELFF
TGTGCCAGCAGCGTTCCGGGACAGGGAACCGGGGAGCTGTTTTTT
>NA|many|TRBJ2-3|TRBV28
CASSLTWRALTDTQYF
TGTGCCAGCAGTTTAACATGGCGGGCGCTCACAGATACGCAGTATTTT
>NA|many|TRBJ1-6|TRBV7-2
CASSQYHFPLHF
TGTGCCAGCAGCCAATACCATTTCCCCCTCCACTTT
>TRBD1|many|TRBJ1-4|TRBV7-2
CASSPAKTGVGEKLFF
TGTGCCAGCAGCCCCGCTAAGACAGGGGTGGGTGAAAAACTGTTTTTT
>TRBD1|many|TRBJ2-7|TRBV7-2
CASSLGTGDGNEQYF
TGTGCCAGCAGCTTAGGGACAGGGGACGGCAACGAGCAGTACTTC
>NA|many|TRBJ1-6|TRBV7-6
CASSQESTDNSPLHF
TGTGCCAGCAGTCAAGAGTCGACTGATAATTCACCCCTCCACTTT
>NA|few|TRBJ1-3|TRBV7-9
CASSRPGRSSGNTIYF
TGTGCCAGCAGCCGCCCTGGACGGAGCTCTGGAAACACCATATATTTT
>NA|NA|TRBJ2-1|TRBV7-6
CASSLGAEQFF
TGTGCCAGCAGCTTAGGGGCTGAGCAGTTCTTC
>NA|many|TRBJ2-7|TRBV7-2
CASSSWAGTYEQYF
TGTGCCAGCAGCTCATGGGCAGGAACCTACGAGCAGTACTTC
>TRBD2|few|TRBJ2-1|TRBV9
CASSPTPSGLYNEQFF
TGTGCCAGCAGCCCCACCCCTAGCGGGCTCTACAATGAGCAGTTCTTC
>NA|many|TRBJ1-3|TRBV7-2
CASSLEFSGNTIYF
TGTGCCAGCAGCTTAGAGTTCTCTGGAAACACCATATATTTT
>TRBD2|many|TRBJ2-7|TRBV11-2
CASSLGGLAGTYEQYF
TGTGCCAGCAGCTTAGGTGGACTAGCGGGGACCTACGAGCAGTACTTC
>TRBD1|many|TRBJ2-1|TRBV7-2
CASSLSQGPTEQFF
TGTGCCAGCAGCTTATCACAGGGGCCAACTGAGCAGTTCTTC
>NA|many|TRBJ1-1|TRBV28
CASSPPTPNTEAFF
TGTGCCAGCAGTCCACCGACACCGAACACTGAAGCTTTCTTT
>NA|many|TRBJ2-1|TRBV6-2/TRBV6-3
CASSYSDEWDEQFF
TGTGCCAGCAGTTACTCGGACGAGTGGGATGAGCAGTTCTTC
>NA|many|TRBJ1-5|TRBV7-2
CASSLAPWAGQQPQHF
TGTGCCAGCAGCTTAGCGCCCTGGGCAGGGCAGCAGCCCCAGCATTTT
>TRBD1|few|TRBJ1-5|TRBV19
CASSILGQGAPGQPQHF
TGTGCCAGTAGTATACTCGGCCAGGGGGCGCCGGGGCAGCCCCAGCATTTT
>TRBD2|many|TRBJ2-7|TRBV6-2/TRBV6-3
CASRGVLSYEQYF
TGTGCCAGCCGGGGGGTGTTATCCTACGAGCAGTACTTC
>TRBD2|many|TRBJ2-1|TRBV7-2
CASSLGLVGDEQFF
TGTGCCAGCAGCCTGGGACTAGTTGGCGATGAGCAGTTCTTC
>NA|many|TRBJ2-5|TRBV18
CASSAGSEPHQTQYF
TGTGCCAGCTCAGCGGGGAGCGAACCTCACCAGACCCAGTACTTC
>NA|few|TRBJ2-2|TRBV7-4
CASSLADNTGELFF
TGTGCCAGCAGCTTAGCGGACAACACCGGGGAGCTGTTTTTT
>NA|many|TRBJ2-7|TRBV7-2
CASSLDGTSSSYEQYF
TGTGCCAGCAGCTTAGATGGGACTTCCAGCTCCTACGAGCAGTACTTC
>NA|few|TRBJ2-5|TRBV29-1
CSVQDRGYQETQYF
TGCAGCGTTCAGGACCGGGGGTACCAAGAGACCCAGTACTTC
>TRBD1|many|TRBJ2-1|TRBV6-2/TRBV6-3
CASGPHGTGYNEQFF
TGTGCCAGCGGCCCACACGGGACAGGGTATAATGAGCAGTTCTTC
>TRBD1|many|TRBJ2-2|TRBV5-1
CASSLAQGDTGELFF
TGCGCCAGCAGCTTGGCACAGGGGGACACCGGGGAGCTGTTTTTT
>TRBD2|NA|TRBJ2-2|TRBV7-2
CASSLLGLAGGPGTGELFF
TGTGCCAGCAGCCTCCTCGGACTAGCGGGGGGGCCCGGCACCGGGGAGCTGTTTTTT
>NA|many|TRBJ1-1|TRBV6-2/TRBV6-3
CASSYSSSSAEAFF
TGTGCCAGCAGTTACTCATCGTCAAGCGCTGAAGCTTTCTTT
>NA|many|TRBJ1-2|TRBV30
CAWSVSTAEGYTF
TGTGCCTGGAGTGTATCGACGGCCGAGGGCTACACCTTC
>NA|few|TRBJ1-1|TRBV7-9
CASSNGDTMNTEAFF
TGTGCCAGCAGCAATGGGGACACAATGAACACTGAAGCTTTCTTT
>TRBD1|many|TRBJ2-7|TRBV28
CASRTTGTGGHLQYF
TGTGCCAGCAGAACCACCGGGACAGGGGGCCATCTCCAGTACTTC
>NA|many|TRBJ1-1|TRBV7-9
CASSHRQDGAFF
TGTGCCAGCAGCCACCGACAGGATGGAGCTTTCTTT
>NA|many|TRBJ2-7|TRBV7-2
CASSLVVGLGEQYF
TGTGCCAGCAGCTTAGTTGTCGGTTTAGGGGAGCAGTACTTC
>TRBD2|many|TRBJ2-1|TRBV6-6
CASSYPSDRLANNEQFF
TGTGCCAGCAGTTACCCATCTGATAGACTAGCTAACAATGAGCAGTTCTTC
>NA|many|TRBJ1-5|TRBV12-3/TRBV12-4
CASSWGGQPQHF
TGTGCCAGCAGTTGGGGTGGTCAGCCCCAGCATTTT
>TRBD1|many|TRBJ1-1|TRBV14
CASSRYTGGESEAFF
TGTGCCAGCAGCCGGTATACAGGGGGAGAGAGTGAAGCTTTCTTT